This record looks at one T cell receptor beta chain sequence and its context. This sample is part of a study of T cell responses to AZD1222 COVID-19 vaccine. Second-dose timings of about 4 or about 12 weeks were pooled. The CDR3 covers 16 residues. V lost 3 bases and J 5 bases, leaving 18 bases between the germline ends. Germline values: CDR1 SGHRS, CDR2 YFSETQ. Some clones are missing from TCRdb's copy, which holds only in-frame ones; the method was immunoSEQ multiplex PCR. The sample has approximately 120,000 clones, approximately 85% seen once. The clonotype comes from an adult who received the AZD1222 COVID-19 vaccine. The rearrangement uses TRBV5-1 and TRBJ2-1; the D gene is possibly TRBD1 (6 bases). The sequences come from peripheral blood, collected 28 days after the second AZD1222 dose. Here the CDR3 DNA reads TGCGCCAGCAGCTCACGACGGACAGCAGAGCACAATGAGCAGTTCTTC. It codes for CASSSRRTAEHNEQFF.